Listed below are T cell receptor beta chains from one sample, sequenced in a study of cytomegalovirus exposure and HLA in healthy donors. Here immunoSEQ multiplex PCR was the method, and the copy in TCRdb shows in-frame clones only, minus some. The ten top clones account for 2% to 2.5%, within a sample of about 51,000 clones. Source material: PBMCs. The source is a female donor in good health and CMV-seronegative. CDR3s include the opening cysteine and the closing phenylalanine or tryptophan. Each record gives: CDR3 DNA, CDR3 protein, V gene, J gene, D gene. A D gene is named only where the DNA matches it firmly.

cdr3_nt: TGTGCCAGCAGTTTATCCGATCCAGGCGGTTACCTAGCTGCTAATGAAAAACTGTTTTTT
cdr3_aa: CASSLSDPGGYLAANEKLFF
v_call: TRBV27
j_call: TRBJ1-4
d_call: -

cdr3_nt: TGTGCCAGCAGCTCCCAGCGGGGGGTTGATGAGCAGTACTTC
cdr3_aa: CASSSQRGVDEQYF
v_call: TRBV7-9
j_call: TRBJ2-7
d_call: TRBD2

cdr3_nt: TGCAGCGTTGTCCCGGGACTAGCGGGGGACCCCGGGGAGCTGTTTTTT
cdr3_aa: CSVVPGLAGDPGELFF
v_call: TRBV29-1
j_call: TRBJ2-2
d_call: TRBD2

cdr3_nt: TGTGCCAGCAGTGAAGTTATTCAAGGCGCTGCACAGGGATTCGCTGAAGCTTTCTTT
cdr3_aa: CASSEVIQGAAQGFAEAFF
v_call: TRBV6-1
j_call: TRBJ1-1
d_call: -

cdr3_nt: TGTGCCAGCAGCTCGACCGGGACTAGCGGGGCCTACGAGCAGTACTTC
cdr3_aa: CASSSTGTSGAYEQYF
v_call: TRBV7-3
j_call: TRBJ2-7
d_call: TRBD2

cdr3_nt: TGTGCCAGCAGCCAAGCCACAGGTCCCTACGAGCAGTACTTC
cdr3_aa: CASSQATGPYEQYF
v_call: TRBV4-2
j_call: TRBJ2-7
d_call: -

cdr3_nt: TGCGCCAGCAGCTTGGGCCTGGGGAGGGAGGATGAAAAACTGTTTTTT
cdr3_aa: CASSLGLGREDEKLFF
v_call: TRBV5-1
j_call: TRBJ1-4
d_call: -

cdr3_nt: TGCAGCGTTGAGGACAGGACTACTAGCACAGATACGCAGTATTTT
cdr3_aa: CSVEDRTTSTDTQYF
v_call: TRBV29-1
j_call: TRBJ2-3
d_call: -

cdr3_nt: TGCGCCAGCAGCTTCGGTCTAGCGGGAGGTTCTGAGACCCAGTACTTC
cdr3_aa: CASSFGLAGGSETQYF
v_call: TRBV5-1
j_call: TRBJ2-5
d_call: TRBD2

cdr3_nt: TGTGCCAGCAGCTTTCCGAATCGGCTAGCAATCCAAGAGACCCAGTACTTC
cdr3_aa: CASSFPNRLAIQETQYF
v_call: TRBV5-4
j_call: TRBJ2-5
d_call: -

cdr3_nt: TGTGCCAGCAGTCTGACAGGGGTCACTAATGAAAAACTGTTTTTT
cdr3_aa: CASSLTGVTNEKLFF
v_call: TRBV7-9
j_call: TRBJ1-4
d_call: TRBD1

cdr3_nt: TGCGCCAGCAGCCTTACAGGGGCCTACGAGCAGTACTTC
cdr3_aa: CASSLTGAYEQYF
v_call: TRBV5-1
j_call: TRBJ2-7
d_call: TRBD1

cdr3_nt: TGTGCCAGCAGCCAGGATGCGTGGGGACAGGGGCAGGCGGATGGCTACACCTTC
cdr3_aa: CASSQDAWGQGQADGYTF
v_call: TRBV4-2
j_call: TRBJ1-2
d_call: TRBD1

cdr3_nt: TGTGCCAGCAGCCTACGGACTAGCGGGGGGGCGGGGGATACGCAGTATTTT
cdr3_aa: CASSLRTSGGAGDTQYF
v_call: TRBV5-6
j_call: TRBJ2-3
d_call: TRBD2

cdr3_nt: TGTGCCAGCAGCTTAGATGGGGGCTCCGGCTATGGCTACACCTTC
cdr3_aa: CASSLDGGSGYGYTF
v_call: TRBV7-9
j_call: TRBJ1-2
d_call: -

cdr3_nt: TGTGCCTGGAGTGCGGGTACCTATGGCTACACCTTC
cdr3_aa: CAWSAGTYGYTF
v_call: TRBV30
j_call: TRBJ1-2
d_call: -

cdr3_nt: TGTGCCAGCAGCCGACTGCCGGGACAGGGGCTTGGGTCACCCCTCCACTTT
cdr3_aa: CASSRLPGQGLGSPLHF
v_call: TRBV4-2
j_call: TRBJ1-6
d_call: TRBD1

cdr3_nt: TGCAGCGTGGAGGGACAGGGGGCGGGTGGCTACACCTTC
cdr3_aa: CSVEGQGAGGYTF
v_call: TRBV29-1
j_call: TRBJ1-2
d_call: TRBD1

cdr3_nt: TGTGCCTGGACGTCCAGGGAGCTAGCGCTTACCTACGAGCAGTACTTC
cdr3_aa: CAWTSRELALTYEQYF
v_call: TRBV30
j_call: TRBJ2-7
d_call: -

cdr3_nt: TGTGCCAGCAGTTACTCGCGGACTAGCCCGGGAGAGACCCAGTACTTC
cdr3_aa: CASSYSRTSPGETQYF
v_call: TRBV6-6
j_call: TRBJ2-5
d_call: TRBD2

cdr3_nt: TGTGCCTGGAGTTCGCTCTCTAGCGGGAGGAACACCGGGGAGCTGTTTTTT
cdr3_aa: CAWSSLSSGRNTGELFF
v_call: TRBV30
j_call: TRBJ2-2
d_call: TRBD2

cdr3_nt: TGTGCCTGGAGTGGTAGATACGAGCAGTACTTC
cdr3_aa: CAWSGRYEQYF
v_call: TRBV30
j_call: TRBJ2-7
d_call: -

cdr3_nt: TGTGCCAGCAGGCAGGATAACACTGAAGCTTTCTTT
cdr3_aa: CASRQDNTEAFF
v_call: TRBV2
j_call: TRBJ1-1
d_call: -

cdr3_nt: TGTGCCTGGTCCCCGACACAGAACACTGAAGCTTTCTTT
cdr3_aa: CAWSPTQNTEAFF
v_call: TRBV30
j_call: TRBJ1-1
d_call: -

cdr3_nt: TGTGCCTGGACCGCCGCTCGGACTAGCGGGGCGAGCGGGGAGCTGTTTTTT
cdr3_aa: CAWTAARTSGASGELFF
v_call: TRBV30
j_call: TRBJ2-2
d_call: TRBD2

cdr3_nt: TGCAGCGTTGAGCGATACTCTGGAAACACCATATATTTT
cdr3_aa: CSVERYSGNTIYF
v_call: TRBV29-1
j_call: TRBJ1-3
d_call: -

cdr3_nt: TGTGCCAGCCCTCTCTTAGCGGAGCGCTACAATGAGCAGTTCTTC
cdr3_aa: CASPLLAERYNEQFF
v_call: TRBV2
j_call: TRBJ2-1
d_call: -

cdr3_nt: TGTGCCAGCAGCCAAGATCTACTAGCGGGGGGGTATTTGAGCTCCTACAATGAGCAGTTCTTC
cdr3_aa: CASSQDLLAGGYLSSYNEQFF
v_call: TRBV4-2
j_call: TRBJ2-1
d_call: TRBD2

cdr3_nt: TGCGCCAGCAGCCAAGCGGAGACTAGCGTTTACGAGCAGTACTTC
cdr3_aa: CASSQAETSVYEQYF
v_call: TRBV4-1
j_call: TRBJ2-7
d_call: TRBD2

cdr3_nt: TGCGCCAGCAGCCAGGCCTGGGCCACGGACTACGAGCAGTACTTC
cdr3_aa: CASSQAWATDYEQYF
v_call: TRBV4-1
j_call: TRBJ2-7
d_call: -

cdr3_nt: TGTGCCAGCAGCTCGACAGGGAACACCGGGGAGCTGTTTTTT
cdr3_aa: CASSSTGNTGELFF
v_call: TRBV5-4
j_call: TRBJ2-2
d_call: -

cdr3_nt: TGTGCCAGCAGCTCGGGACAGAACTACGAGCAGTACTTC
cdr3_aa: CASSSGQNYEQYF
v_call: TRBV7-3
j_call: TRBJ2-7
d_call: TRBD1

cdr3_nt: TGCAGCGTTGAAGGACAGGGCACAGATACGCAGTATTTT
cdr3_aa: CSVEGQGTDTQYF
v_call: TRBV29-1
j_call: TRBJ2-3
d_call: -

cdr3_nt: TGTGCCAGTGCCGGACAGGGGGTATCCCTTGGGGACTATGGCTACACCTTC
cdr3_aa: CASAGQGVSLGDYGYTF
v_call: TRBV19
j_call: TRBJ1-2
d_call: TRBD1

cdr3_nt: TGCGCCAGCAGCGAGGGTCTAGGGGGAGGCTACACCTTC
cdr3_aa: CASSEGLGGGYTF
v_call: TRBV5-1
j_call: TRBJ1-2
d_call: -

cdr3_nt: TGTGCCAGCAGGGGGGACACCAATCAGCCCCAGCATTTT
cdr3_aa: CASRGDTNQPQHF
v_call: TRBV6-1
j_call: TRBJ1-5
d_call: -

cdr3_nt: TGTGCCAGCGGACTTCGCGGGGTTACTAATGAAAAACTGTTTTTT
cdr3_aa: CASGLRGVTNEKLFF
v_call: TRBV6-6
j_call: TRBJ1-4
d_call: -

cdr3_nt: TGTGCCTGGAGTGTCCAGACTGAAGCTTTCTTT
cdr3_aa: CAWSVQTEAFF
v_call: TRBV30
j_call: TRBJ1-1
d_call: -

cdr3_nt: TGTGCCAGCAGTACAGGGGCGGCAAATCAGCCCCAGCATTTT
cdr3_aa: CASSTGAANQPQHF
v_call: TRBV6-5
j_call: TRBJ1-5
d_call: TRBD1

cdr3_nt: TGTGCCAGCACCTTCGAGAGCTCCTACAATGAGCAGTTCTTC
cdr3_aa: CASTFESSYNEQFF
v_call: TRBV25-1
j_call: TRBJ2-1
d_call: -

cdr3_nt: TGTGCCAGCAGCTTAGCGTCTTTAAGGGGGACTGAAGCTTTCTTT
cdr3_aa: CASSLASLRGTEAFF
v_call: TRBV7-2
j_call: TRBJ1-1
d_call: -

cdr3_nt: TGTGCCAGCAGCGCGGGGGCCCCCTACGAGCAGTACTTC
cdr3_aa: CASSAGAPYEQYF
v_call: TRBV11-2
j_call: TRBJ2-7
d_call: -

cdr3_nt: TGTGCCAGCAGTTACAGGGGCTCTGACTATGGCTACACCTTC
cdr3_aa: CASSYRGSDYGYTF
v_call: TRBV27
j_call: TRBJ1-2
d_call: TRBD1

cdr3_nt: TGCAGCGTTGAAACGGACAGGGTGGGCTATGGCTACACCTTC
cdr3_aa: CSVETDRVGYGYTF
v_call: TRBV29-1
j_call: TRBJ1-2
d_call: TRBD1

cdr3_nt: TGTGCCAGCAGCAAGGCGGGTAGCAATGAGCAGTTCTTC
cdr3_aa: CASSKAGSNEQFF
v_call: TRBV4-2
j_call: TRBJ2-1
d_call: -

cdr3_nt: TGCAGCGTACGACAGGGGACGGCGAACACCGGGGAGCTGTTTTTT
cdr3_aa: CSVRQGTANTGELFF
v_call: TRBV29-1
j_call: TRBJ2-2
d_call: TRBD1

cdr3_nt: TGCGCCAGCAGGGACAGGGGTGGAACTGAAGCTTTCTTT
cdr3_aa: CASRDRGGTEAFF
v_call: TRBV5-1
j_call: TRBJ1-1
d_call: TRBD1

cdr3_nt: TGCGCCAGCAGCTTGGGGCTTACGAGGACTGAAGCTTTCTTT
cdr3_aa: CASSLGLTRTEAFF
v_call: TRBV5-1
j_call: TRBJ1-1
d_call: -

cdr3_nt: TGTGCCAGCAGCTTCTTACTAGCGGAGACCCAGTACTTC
cdr3_aa: CASSFLLAETQYF
v_call: TRBV13
j_call: TRBJ2-5
d_call: TRBD2

cdr3_nt: TGTGCCAGCAGCTTAGCGGCCATCTATGGCTACACCTTC
cdr3_aa: CASSLAAIYGYTF
v_call: TRBV7-9
j_call: TRBJ1-2
d_call: -

cdr3_nt: TGTGCCAGACCTGGACAGGGGAGCTACGAGCAGTACTTC
cdr3_aa: CARPGQGSYEQYF
v_call: TRBV14
j_call: TRBJ2-7
d_call: TRBD1

cdr3_nt: TGTGCCAGCAGTGACTTCGAGGGACTAACGGTAGCTTCTACGCAGTATTTT
cdr3_aa: CASSDFEGLTVASTQYF
v_call: TRBV6-1
j_call: TRBJ2-3
d_call: TRBD2

cdr3_nt: TGCGCCAGCAGCCATGGGACAGGGATTCGGGACACCGGGGAGCTGTTTTTT
cdr3_aa: CASSHGTGIRDTGELFF
v_call: TRBV4-3
j_call: TRBJ2-2
d_call: TRBD1